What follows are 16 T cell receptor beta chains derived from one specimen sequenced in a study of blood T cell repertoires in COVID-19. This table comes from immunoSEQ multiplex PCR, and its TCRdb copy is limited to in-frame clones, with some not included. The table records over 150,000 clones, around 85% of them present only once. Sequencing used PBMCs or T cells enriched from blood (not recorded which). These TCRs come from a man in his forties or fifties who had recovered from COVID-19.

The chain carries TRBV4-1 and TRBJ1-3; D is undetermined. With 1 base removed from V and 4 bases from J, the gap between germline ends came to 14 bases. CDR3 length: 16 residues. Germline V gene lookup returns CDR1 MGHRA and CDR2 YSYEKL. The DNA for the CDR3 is TGCGCCAGCAGCCAAGTAAAGACTTCCGACGGAAACACCATATATTTT. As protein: CASSQVKTSDGNTIYF.

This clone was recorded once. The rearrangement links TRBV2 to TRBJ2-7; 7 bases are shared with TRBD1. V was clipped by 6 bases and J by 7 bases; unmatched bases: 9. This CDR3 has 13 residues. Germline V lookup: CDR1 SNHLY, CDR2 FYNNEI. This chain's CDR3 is CASSAQGTGEQYF. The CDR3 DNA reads TGTGCCAGCAGCGCACAGGGGACGGGGGAGCAGTACTTC.

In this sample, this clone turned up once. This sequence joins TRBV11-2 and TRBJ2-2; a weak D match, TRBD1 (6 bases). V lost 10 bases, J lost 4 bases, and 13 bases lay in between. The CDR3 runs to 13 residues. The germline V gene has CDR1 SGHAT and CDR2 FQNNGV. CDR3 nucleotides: TGTGCCACCCAGGACAGTGCCACCGGGGAGCTGTTTTTT. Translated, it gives CATQDSATGELFF.

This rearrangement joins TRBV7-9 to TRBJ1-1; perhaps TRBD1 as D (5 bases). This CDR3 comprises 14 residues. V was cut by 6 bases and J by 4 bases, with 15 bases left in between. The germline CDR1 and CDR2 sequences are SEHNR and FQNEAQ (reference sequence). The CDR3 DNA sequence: TGTGCCAGCAGTCCCCCAGGGTTTGGCACTGAAGCTTTCTTT. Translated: CASSPPGFGTEAFF.

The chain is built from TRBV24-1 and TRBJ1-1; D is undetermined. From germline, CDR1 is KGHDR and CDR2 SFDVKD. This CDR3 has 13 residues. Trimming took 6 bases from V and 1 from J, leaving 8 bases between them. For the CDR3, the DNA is TGTGCCACCAGTTACGGGGAGAACACTGAAGCTTTCTTT. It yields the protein CATSYGENTEAFF.

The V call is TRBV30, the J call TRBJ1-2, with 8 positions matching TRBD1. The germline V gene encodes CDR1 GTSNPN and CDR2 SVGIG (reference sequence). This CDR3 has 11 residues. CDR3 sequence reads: CAVDRVHGYTF. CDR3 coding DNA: TGTGCAGTGGACAGGGTGCATGGCTACACCTTC.

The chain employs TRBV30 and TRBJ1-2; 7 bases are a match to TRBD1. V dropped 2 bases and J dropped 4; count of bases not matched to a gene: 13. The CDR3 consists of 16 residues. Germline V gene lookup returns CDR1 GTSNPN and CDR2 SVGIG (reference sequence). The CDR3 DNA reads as TGTGCCTGGAGTCCTCTAACAGGGGTTGGGCCCTATGGCTACACCTTC. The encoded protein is CAWSPLTGVGPYGYTF.

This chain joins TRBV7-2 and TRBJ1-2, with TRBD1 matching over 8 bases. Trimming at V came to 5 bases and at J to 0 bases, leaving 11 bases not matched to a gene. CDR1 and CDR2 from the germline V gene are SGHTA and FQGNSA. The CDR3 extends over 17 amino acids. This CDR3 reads CASSPLGQAISNYGYTF. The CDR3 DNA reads TGTGCCAGCAGCCCATTGGGACAGGCGATATCTAACTATGGCTACACCTTC.

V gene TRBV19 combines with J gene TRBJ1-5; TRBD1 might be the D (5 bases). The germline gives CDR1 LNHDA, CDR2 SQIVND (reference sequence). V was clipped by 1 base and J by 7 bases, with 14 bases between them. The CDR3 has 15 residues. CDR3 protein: CASSIALGGGQPQHF. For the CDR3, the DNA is TGTGCCAGTAGTATAGCCCTTGGGGGAGGGCAGCCCCAGCATTTT.

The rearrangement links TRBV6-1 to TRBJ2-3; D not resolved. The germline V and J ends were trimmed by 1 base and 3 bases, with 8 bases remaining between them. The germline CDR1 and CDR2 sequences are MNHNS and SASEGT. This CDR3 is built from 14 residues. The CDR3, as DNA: TGTGCCAGCAGTGAAGGGGCCCTAACAGATACGCAGTATTTT. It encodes CASSEGALTDTQYF.

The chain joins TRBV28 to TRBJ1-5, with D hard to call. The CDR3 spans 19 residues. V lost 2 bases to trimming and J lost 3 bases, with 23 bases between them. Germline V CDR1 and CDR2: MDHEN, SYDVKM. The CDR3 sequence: CASSLEGGIRTTSNQPQHF. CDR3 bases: TGTGCCAGCAGTTTAGAGGGAGGCATCCGAACCACTTCCAATCAGCCCCAGCATTTT.

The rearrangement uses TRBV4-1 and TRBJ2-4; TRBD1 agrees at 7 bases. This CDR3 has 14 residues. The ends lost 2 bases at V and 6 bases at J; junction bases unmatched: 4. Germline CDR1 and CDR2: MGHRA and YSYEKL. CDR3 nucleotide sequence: TGCGCCAGCAGCCAAAGGGACAGAGCAAACATTCAGTACTTC. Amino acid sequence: CASSQRDRANIQYF.

CDR3 sequence reads: CASSLDREGSYEQYF. In nucleotides, the CDR3 is TGTGCCAGTAGTTTGGACAGGGAAGGGTCCTACGAGCAGTACTTC. The V and J genes are TRBV19 and TRBJ2-7, with TRBD1 matching 8 bases. The CDR3 is made up of 15 amino acids. Trimming removed 5 bases from V and 1 base from J; junction bases left unmatched: 7. The germline gives CDR1 LNHDA, CDR2 SQIVND (reference sequence).

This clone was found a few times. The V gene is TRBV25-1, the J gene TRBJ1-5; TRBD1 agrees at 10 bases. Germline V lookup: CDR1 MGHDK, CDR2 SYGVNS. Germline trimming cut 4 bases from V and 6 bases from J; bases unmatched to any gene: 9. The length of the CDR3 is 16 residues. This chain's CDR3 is CASSVTGGAWSQPQHF. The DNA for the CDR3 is TGTGCCAGCAGTGTGACAGGGGGCGCGTGGTCTCAGCCCCAGCATTTT.

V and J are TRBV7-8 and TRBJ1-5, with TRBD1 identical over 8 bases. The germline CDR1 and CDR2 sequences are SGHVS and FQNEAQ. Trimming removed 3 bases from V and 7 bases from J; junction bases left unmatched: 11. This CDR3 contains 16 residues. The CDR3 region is CASSLSGGRSWQPQHF. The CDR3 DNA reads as TGTGCCAGCAGCTTGTCAGGGGGCCGGTCTTGGCAGCCCCAGCATTTT. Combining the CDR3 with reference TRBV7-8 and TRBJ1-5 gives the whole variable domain GAGVSQSPRYKVAKRGQDVALRCDPISGHVSLFWYQQALGQGPEFLTYFQNEAQLDKSGLPSDRFFAERPEGSVSTLKIQRTQQEDSAVYLCASSLSGGRSWQPQHFGDGTRLSIL.

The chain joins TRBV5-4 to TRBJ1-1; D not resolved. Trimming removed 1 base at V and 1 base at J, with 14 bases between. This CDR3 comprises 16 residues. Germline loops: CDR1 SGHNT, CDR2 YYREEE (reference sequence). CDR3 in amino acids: CASSLIRSRSNTEAFF. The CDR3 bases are TGTGCCAGCAGCTTGATACGGTCCCGGTCGAACACTGAAGCTTTCTTT.